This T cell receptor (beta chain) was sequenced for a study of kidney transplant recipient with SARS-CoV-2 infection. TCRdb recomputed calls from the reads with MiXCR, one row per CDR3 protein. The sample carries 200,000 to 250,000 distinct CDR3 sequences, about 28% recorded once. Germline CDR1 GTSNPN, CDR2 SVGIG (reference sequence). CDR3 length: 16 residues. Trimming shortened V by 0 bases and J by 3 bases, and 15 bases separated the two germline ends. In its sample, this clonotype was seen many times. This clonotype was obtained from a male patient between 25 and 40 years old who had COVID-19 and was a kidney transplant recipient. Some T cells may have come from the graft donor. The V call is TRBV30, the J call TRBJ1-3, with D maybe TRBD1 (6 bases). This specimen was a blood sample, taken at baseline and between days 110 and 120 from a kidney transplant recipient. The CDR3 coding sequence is TGTGCCTGGAGTGTTAGTACGGGGGCTGGTGGAAACACCATATATTTT. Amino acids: CAWSVSTGAGGNTIYF.